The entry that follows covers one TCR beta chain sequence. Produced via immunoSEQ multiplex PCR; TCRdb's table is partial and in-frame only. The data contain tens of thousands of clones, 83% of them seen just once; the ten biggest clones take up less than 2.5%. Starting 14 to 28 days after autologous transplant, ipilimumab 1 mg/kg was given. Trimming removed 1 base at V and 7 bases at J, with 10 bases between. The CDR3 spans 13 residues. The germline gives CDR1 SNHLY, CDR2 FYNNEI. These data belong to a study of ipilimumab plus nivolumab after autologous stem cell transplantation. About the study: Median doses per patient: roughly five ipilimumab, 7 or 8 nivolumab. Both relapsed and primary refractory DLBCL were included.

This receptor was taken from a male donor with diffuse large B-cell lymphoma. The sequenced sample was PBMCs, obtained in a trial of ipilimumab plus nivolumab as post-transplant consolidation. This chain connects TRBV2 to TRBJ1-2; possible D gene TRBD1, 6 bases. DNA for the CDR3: TGTGCCAGCAGTGAAGGGGCAGGGGTTGGCTACACCTTC. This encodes CASSEGAGVGYTF.